This T cell receptor (beta chain) was sequenced during a study of shared clonotypes between healthy human individuals. As regards this clone: The target antigen is unknown.

Study observations and caveats: Rarefaction curves obtained for sorted subsets showed sequencing incomplete despite large depth.

CDR3 length equals 14 residues. V gave up 4 bases and J gave up 2 bases, with 9 bases separating them. From germline, CDR1 is MNHNS and CDR2 SASEGT. Method: immunoSEQ multiplex PCR; TCRdb's copy keeps in-frame clones and lacks some. Seen here are more than 2 million clones, nearly 97% observed once, and the top ten hold roughly 0.13%. The chain couples TRBV6-1 to TRBJ1-5; D perhaps matches TRBD1 (6 bases). This TCR came from a man between 18 and 35 years old in good health. Sequencing was done on a sample of naive CD4+ T cells sorted from blood. Subset of the sample: CD45RA+ positively selected. The DNA for the CDR3 is TGTGCCAGCAGTGGCTCAGGGGGCAATCAGCCCCAGCATTTT. It translates to CASSGSGGNQPQHF.